The rows below give T cell receptor beta chains drawn from one sample of a study of blood T cell repertoires in COVID-19. The repertoire was sequenced with immunoSEQ multiplex PCR; TCRdb's copy has only in-frame clones and lacks some. The sample has 330,000 or so clones, about nine tenths seen once; the top ten hold about 0.94%. The sequencing sample was made of PBMCs or T cells enriched from blood (not recorded which). The receptors here all came from a woman in her thirties who had been exposed to COVID-19. Both conserved end residues are part of each CDR3. The D gene is left open where the match is weak. Clone size is shown for a subset of rows, as once, few, many or a class of expanded clone.

j_gene,abundance,v_gene,d_gene,CDR3aa,CDR3nt
TRBJ1-2,.,TRBV3-1/TRBV3-2,TRBD1,CASSLQDRVTGYTF,TGTGCCAGCAGCCTGCAGGACAGGGTAACTGGCTACACCTTC
TRBJ1-1,.,TRBV7-9,TRBD1,CASSSYRGPNTEAFF,TGTGCCAGCAGCTCTTACAGGGGACCGAACACTGAAGCTTTCTTT
TRBJ2-1,.,TRBV4-2,TRBD2,CASSQALGTSGSYNEQFF,TGTGCCAGCAGCCAGGCACTGGGGACTAGCGGATCCTACAATGAGCAGTTCTTC
TRBJ1-5,.,TRBV19,TRBD1,CATRTGVQPQHF,TGTGCCACCCGGACAGGGGTTCAGCCCCAGCATTTT
TRBJ1-1,.,TRBV19,TRBD1,CATLLQGTPNTEAFF,TGTGCCACCCTCCTACAGGGGACTCCGAACACTGAAGCTTTCTTT
TRBJ1-2,.,TRBV24-1,.,CATSLGANYGYTF,TGTGCCACCAGTTTGGGGGCGAACTATGGCTACACCTTC
TRBJ2-5,.,TRBV29-1,TRBD2,CSVAGTSGSGLGGETQYF,TGCAGCGTAGCCGGGACTAGCGGGAGCGGTCTAGGAGGGGAGACCCAGTACTTC
TRBJ2-7,.,TRBV6-5,TRBD2,CASSSRGSGRAYEQYF,TGTGCCAGCAGTTCCCGAGGCAGCGGGAGGGCCTACGAGCAGTACTTC
TRBJ1-6,.,TRBV19,TRBD1,CASSMRTGTYNSPLHF,TGTGCCAGTAGTATGCGGACAGGCACCTATAATTCACCCCTCCACTTT
TRBJ1-2,.,TRBV29-1,.,CSVEGMDGPGRYTF,TGCAGCGTTGAAGGTATGGATGGCCCGGGTCGCTACACCTTC
TRBJ2-1,.,TRBV3-1/TRBV3-2,TRBD2,CASSSLSGRLYNEQFF,TGTGCCAGCAGTTCACTTAGCGGGAGGCTCTACAATGAGCAGTTCTTC
TRBJ2-1,.,TRBV19,TRBD2,CASSIRTGGHNEQFF,TGTGCCAGTAGTATAAGGACGGGAGGGCACAATGAGCAGTTCTTC
TRBJ1-1,once,TRBV19,.,CATRRSGNVNTEAFF,TGTGCCACGCGCAGGAGCGGGAATGTGAACACTGAAGCTTTCTTT
TRBJ2-3,.,TRBV11-2,TRBD2,CASRTGLADTDTQYF,TGTGCCAGCAGAACCGGACTAGCGGACACAGATACGCAGTATTTT
TRBJ2-1,.,TRBV29-1,TRBD2,CSAPTSGRAGYNEQFF,TGCAGCGCCCCGACTAGCGGGAGGGCCGGGTACAATGAGCAGTTCTTC
TRBJ2-1,.,TRBV3-1/TRBV3-2,TRBD1,CASSQDGPWDSLAYNEQFF,TGTGCCAGCAGCCAAGATGGACCCTGGGACAGCCTCGCGTACAATGAGCAGTTCTTC
TRBJ1-2,.,TRBV19,TRBD1,CASSLQGAQFYGYTF,TGTGCCAGTAGTCTACAGGGGGCCCAGTTCTATGGCTACACCTTC
TRBJ2-3,.,TRBV28,.,CASSGDTSTDTQYF,TGTGCCAGCAGCGGGGACACTTCCACAGATACGCAGTATTTT
TRBJ2-3,.,TRBV7-9,TRBD2,CASSPAGGSTDTQYF,TGTGCCAGCAGCCCCGCGGGAGGGAGCACAGATACGCAGTATTTT
TRBJ2-1,.,TRBV6-4,TRBD1,CASTSGTDSYNEQFF,TGTGCCAGCACCTCCGGGACAGACTCCTACAATGAGCAGTTCTTC
TRBJ2-3,.,TRBV11-2,TRBD2,CASSLLAGASTDTQYF,TGTGCCAGCAGCTTACTAGCGGGCGCTAGCACAGATACGCAGTATTTT
TRBJ2-5,.,TRBV27,TRBD1,CASSPDRGRKETQYF,TGTGCCAGCAGCCCGGACAGGGGGCGCAAAGAGACCCAGTACTTC
TRBJ1-4,once,TRBV7-8,.,CASSLAAGAGRNEKLFF,TGTGCCAGCAGCTTAGCCGCAGGAGCGGGGAGGAATGAAAAACTGTTTTTT
TRBJ1-5,few,TRBV7-9,.,CASSFVTGWENQPQHF,TGTGCCAGCAGCTTCGTAACAGGGTGGGAAAATCAGCCCCAGCATTTT
TRBJ2-7,.,TRBV6-5,.,CASRRELASYEQYF,TGTGCCAGCAGGCGCGAACTAGCCTCCTACGAGCAGTACTTC
TRBJ2-7,.,TRBV11-2,.,CASSRDYEQYF,TGTGCCAGCAGCCGGGATTACGAGCAGTACTTC
TRBJ1-6,.,TRBV6-5,.,CASRNLQGSPLHF,TGTGCCAGCAGGAACCTCCAGGGTTCACCCCTCCACTTT
TRBJ1-2,once,TRBV19,.,CASSLAVPYGYTF,TGTGCCAGTAGTCTGGCCGTCCCCTATGGCTACACCTTC
TRBJ2-5,.,TRBV28,.,CASSFPPQETQYF,TGTGCCAGCAGTTTCCCTCCCCAAGAGACCCAGTACTTC
TRBJ1-2,.,TRBV5-1,TRBD1,CASSLGTGTNYGYTF,TGCGCCAGCAGCTTAGGGACAGGGACTAACTATGGCTACACCTTC
TRBJ2-7,.,TRBV3-1/TRBV3-2,TRBD2,CASSQEFAGGAYEQYF,TGTGCCAGCAGCCAAGAATTTGCGGGGGGCGCGTACGAGCAGTACTTC
TRBJ2-1,.,TRBV20-1,TRBD2,CSASSGYYNEQFF,TGCAGTGCTAGTAGCGGGTATTACAATGAGCAGTTCTTC
TRBJ2-1,.,TRBV3-1/TRBV3-2,TRBD2,CASSRGGAGGNEQFF,TGTGCCAGCAGCCGAGGGGGAGCGGGAGGCAATGAGCAGTTCTTC
TRBJ2-5,.,TRBV27,TRBD2,CASSLDPSGRETQYF,TGTGCCAGCAGTTTAGACCCTAGCGGGAGAGAGACCCAGTACTTC
TRBJ1-5,.,TRBV4-2,TRBD1,CASSQAGQVRNQPQHF,TGTGCCAGCAGCCAAGCCGGACAGGTCCGCAATCAGCCCCAGCATTTT
TRBJ2-7,once,TRBV6-5,.,CASSSSGHLSYEQYF,TGTGCCAGCAGTTCGTCGGGACACCTCTCCTACGAGCAGTACTTC
TRBJ1-6,once,TRBV7-8,.,CASSLPVENSPLHF,TGTGCCAGCAGCTTACCCGTTGAGAATTCACCCCTCCACTTT
TRBJ1-1,.,TRBV10-1,.,CASSTGQNTEAFF,TGCGCCAGCAGCACGGGACAGAACACTGAAGCTTTCTTT
TRBJ1-1,.,TRBV18,TRBD1,CASSPGTGRTEAFF,TGTGCCAGCTCCCCAGGGACAGGGAGGACTGAAGCTTTCTTT
TRBJ2-1,once,TRBV5-1,TRBD2,CASSILAGGNNEQFF,TGCGCCAGCAGCATCTTAGCGGGAGGGAACAATGAGCAGTTCTTC
TRBJ1-2,.,TRBV9,TRBD1,CASSAWDSPFHDGYTF,TGTGCCAGCAGCGCCTGGGACAGCCCCTTCCATGATGGCTACACCTTC